This T cell receptor (beta chain) was captured by sequencing in a study of shared clonotypes between healthy human individuals. Assay: immunoSEQ multiplex PCR; the TCRdb copy retains only in-frame clones and omits some. Here the sample spans some 1.4 million clones, approximately 96% being singletons. Germline V gene data show CDR1 as SGHRS and CDR2 as YFSETQ. Trimming left V 6 bases short and J 3 bases short, with 14 bases between. There are 14 residues in the CDR3. The receptor was derived from a man aged 25-45 years in good health. Sequenced material: naive CD4+ T cells sorted from blood. Subset in this sample: CD45RA+ positively selected. V is TRBV5-1 and J is TRBJ2-3, with TRBD2 as a possible D gene (5 bases). The CDR3 coding sequence is TGCGCCAGCAAAGTGGGTGGGAGTACAGATACGCAGTATTTT. This translates into CASKVGGSTDTQYF.